The 20 T cell receptor beta chains in this list originate from one sample, sequenced in a study of regulatory T cells in long-lasting Graves disease. Time point reported: newly diagnosed GD, antithyroid drugs for less than 3 months. The TCR library was made from RNA extracted from PBMCs. Arm-PCR with iRepertoire HTBI primers amplified the CDR3 regions for these TCR beta libraries. TCRdb called the multiplex PCR reads again in MiXCR, with one record for every CDR3 protein. The sample holds more than 400,000 distinct CDR3 sequences, 15% to 20% seen once. These same data were also listed under a study on T cells in Graves' hyperthyroidism and ophthalmopathy.

The input for sequencing was peripheral blood mononuclear cells (PBMCs), taken at new diagnosis, from a patient treated with antithyroid drugs. These receptors were collected from a man aged 35 to 55 with Graves disease.

This clonotype was counted ten times or more. The rearrangement links TRBV20-1 to TRBJ2-7; D gene unclear. The germline V gene has CDR1 DFQATT and CDR2 SNEGSKA (reference sequence). The CDR3 sequence is 14 residues long. V was clipped by 4 bases and J by 3 bases, with 16 bases between them. CDR3 in amino acids: CSANPAQEFYEQYF. CDR3 nucleotides: TGCAGTGCTAACCCGGCCCAGGAGTTCTACGAGCAGTACTTC.

This clonotype has ten or more counts. J is TRBJ1-2 and V is TRBV28; D is perhaps TRBD1 (6 bases). The V end was cut by 10 bases, the J end by 6 bases, with 21 bases between. Germline V gene lookup returns CDR1 MDHEN and CDR2 SYDVKM. The CDR3 is made up of 14 amino acids. The CDR3 nucleotides are TGTGCCACCTCGGCCGAACAGGGCGCAAATGGCTACACCTTC. It codes for CATSAEQGANGYTF.

This clonotype has a handful of counts. V usage is TRBV12-3 or TRBV12-4 and J usage is TRBJ1-5, with 7 bases fitting TRBD1. This CDR3 is built from 16 residues. After removal of 3 bases from V and 6 bases from J, the junction contained 11 bases not matched to a gene. CDR3 sequence (DNA): TGTGCCAGCAGTTTTATCGTGACAGGGAGGACTCAGCCCCAGCATTTT. This sequence encodes CASSFIVTGRTQPQHF.

There are many counts of this clonotype. The chain has TRBV2 and TRBJ2-7, with 8 positions matching TRBD2. This CDR3 is built from 17 residues. Trimming at V came to 8 bases and at J to 5 bases, leaving 20 bases not matched to a gene. Germline CDR1 and CDR2: SNHLY and FYNNEI. The CDR3 nucleotides read TGTGCCAGCTCCAGGAGGGCTAGCGGGTCCACGTCGGACGAGCAGTACTTC. Translating it yields CASSRRASGSTSDEQYF. Together with reference TRBV2 and TRBJ2-7, the CDR3 gives the full variable domain: EPEVTQTPSHQVTQMGQEVILRCVPISNHLYFYWYRQILGQKVEFLVSFYNNEISEKSEIFDDQFSVERPDGSNFTLKIRSTKLEDSAMYFCASSRRASGSTSDEQYFGPGTRLTVT.

There are a few counts of this clonotype. The chain recombines TRBV7-3 with TRBJ1-3; D unresolved. The CDR3 runs to 13 residues. CDR1 is SGHTA, CDR2 FQGTGA, per germline. Trimming shortened V by 4 bases and J by 4 bases, and 8 bases separated the two germline ends. CDR3: CASSSQAGNTIYF. The CDR3 DNA follows: TGTGCCAGCAGCTCACAAGCCGGAAACACCATATATTTT. Drawing the rest from reference TRBV7-3 and TRBJ1-3, the complete variable domain is GAGVSQTPSNKVTEKGKYVELRCDPISGHTALYWYRQSLGQGPEFLIYFQGTGAADDSGLPNDRFFAVRPEGSVSTLKIQRTERGDSAVYLCASSSQAGNTIYFGEGSWLTVV.

V usage is TRBV6-9 and J usage is TRBJ2-3; TRBD1 is a possible D gene (8 bases). The end of the DNA aligns better with TRBJ2-5, so the J call may be wrong. The CDR3 is 15 residues long. Germline-derived CDR1 and CDR2 are MNHGY and SVAAGI. CDR3 amino acids: CASSFQQGGGETQYF. The CDR3 DNA reads as TGTGCCAGCAGTTTCCAACAGGGGGGGGGGGAGACCCAGTACTTC.

This clonotype was observed a handful of times. This may come from a read error, since a much larger clone is one base off. The chain employs TRBV20-1 and TRBJ1-2, with 10 bases fitting TRBD1. CDR1 is DFQATT and CDR2 is SNEGSKA in the germline V gene (reference sequence). V gave up 6 bases and J gave up 10 bases; unmatched junction bases: 11. CDR3 length equals 13 residues. CDR3 loop: CSARTGGPYDYTF. The CDR3 bases are TGCAGTGCAAGGACAGGGGGACCATACGACTACACCTTC.

This clonotype has at least ten counts. V and J are TRBV20-1 and TRBJ1-1; D remains ambiguous. Trimming removed 1 base at V and 0 bases at J, with 9 bases between. Germline V lookup: CDR1 DFQATT, CDR2 SNEGSKA (reference sequence). The CDR3 spans 14 residues. Here the CDR3 DNA reads TGCAGTGCTAGAGGCGCGCAGTTGAACACTGAAGCTTTCTTT. Translation: CSARGAQLNTEAFF.

This clonotype was observed at least ten times. The chain joins TRBV2 to TRBJ2-1; D remains unclear. V was trimmed by 8 bases and J by 5 bases, leaving 4 bases between them. The V gene's germline CDR1 is SNHLY and CDR2 FYNNEI. This CDR3 has 10 residues. The CDR3 coding sequence is TGTGCCAGCTTACACAATGAGCAGTTCTTC. Amino acid sequence: CASLHNEQFF.

This clonotype appeared many times. The J gene is TRBJ2-3, the V gene TRBV5-6; perhaps TRBD1 as D (6 bases). Germline-derived CDR1 and CDR2 are SGHDT and YYEEEE. The V and J ends lost 5 bases and 2 bases respectively, with 12 bases between them. This CDR3 comprises 14 residues. CDR3 nucleotides: TGTGCCAGCAGGTTCCGGGACAACACAGATACGCAGTATTTT. Its protein product is CASRFRDNTDTQYF.

This clonotype was seen repeatedly, ten times or more. This chain uses TRBV30 with TRBJ2-7; D remains unclear. This CDR3 has 12 residues. Trimming cost V 1 base and J 0 bases, with 4 bases left between them. Germline-derived CDR1 and CDR2 are GTSNPN and SVGIG (reference sequence). The CDR3 reads CAWSGLSYEQYF. The CDR3 nucleotides read TGTGCCTGGAGTGGACTCTCCTACGAGCAGTACTTC.

Concerning this clonotype: A far bigger clonotype differs at one base, so this is likely a read error. The rearrangement links TRBV2 to TRBJ2-1, with 11 bases fitting TRBD2. Per the germline V gene, CDR1 is SNHLY and CDR2 is FYNNEI. The CDR3 extends over 17 amino acids. The DNA for the CDR3 is TGTGCCGGCAGCTCCAGGGCGGGACTAGCGGAGTACAATGAGCAGTTCTTC. Its protein product is CAGSSRAGLAEYNEQFF.

Ten or more counts support this clonotype. This chain connects TRBV20-1 to TRBJ2-7, with 10 bases aligning to TRBD2. The CDR3 loop spans 14 amino acids. CDR1 is DFQATT, CDR2 SNEGSKA, per germline (reference sequence). Trimming cost V 3 bases and J 6 bases; bases outside gene matches: 8. The CDR3 DNA follows: TGCAGTGCTAGCCAACTAGCGGGATTCTCCGAGCAGTACTTC. This gives the protein CSASQLAGFSEQYF.

The V and J genes are TRBV5-6 and TRBJ1-2; no reliable D call. The ends were cut back, 1 base at V and 1 base at J, with 8 bases in the middle. CDR3 size: 14 residues. Per germline, CDR1 SGHDT and CDR2 YYEEEE. CDR3 loop: CASSLTVLNYGYTF. The CDR3, as DNA: TGTGCCAGCAGCTTGACGGTCCTTAACTATGGCTACACCTTC.

This clonotype was found a few times. The rearrangement links TRBV12-3 or TRBV12-4 to TRBJ1-2; no clear D. The ends were cut back, 7 bases at V and 5 bases at J, with 17 bases in the middle. This CDR3 is 14 amino acids long. The CDR3 loop reads CASTPRRLRYGYTF. As DNA, the CDR3 is TGTGCCAGCACCCCAAGGCGGCTGAGGTATGGCTACACCTTC.

This clonotype was seen repeatedly, ten times or more. The chain recombines TRBV15 with TRBJ2-3; 11 bases fit TRBD2. This CDR3 comprises 18 residues. The J segment lost 2 bases and the V segment lost 0 bases, leaving 7 bases of the junction unmatched. Germline V gene data show CDR1 as LNHNV and CDR2 as YYDKDF (reference sequence). CDR3 DNA: TGTGCCACCAGCAGAGATCATCTAGCGGGAGGCCACACAGATACGCAGTATTTT. This sequence encodes CATSRDHLAGGHTDTQYF.

This clonotype was picked up a small number of times. The gene calls are TRBV11-2 and TRBJ1-5, with D tentatively TRBD1 (6 bases). Germline V gives CDR1 SGHAT, CDR2 FQNNGV. V was trimmed by 1 base and J by 5 bases, leaving 9 bases between them. This CDR3 comprises 14 residues. Here the CDR3 DNA reads TGTGCCAGCAGCTTAGGGGGGCCGCATCAGCCCCAGCATTTT. It yields the protein CASSLGGPHQPQHF.

This clonotype was counted at least ten times. J is TRBJ2-7 and V is TRBV7-3; D is perhaps TRBD2 (6 bases). The CDR3 has 16 amino acids. Germline CDR1 is SGHTA and CDR2 is FQGTGA. The V end lost 5 bases, the J end lost 0 bases, and 17 bases lay between the germline ends. CDR3 residues: CASSKTGAMSSYEQYF. Here the CDR3 DNA reads TGTGCCAGCAGCAAAACGGGAGCTATGAGCTCCTACGAGCAGTACTTC.

This clonotype was recorded many times. The chain employs TRBV27 and TRBJ2-7; 7 nucleotides agree with TRBD1. The CDR3 spans 14 residues. V lost 5 bases to trimming and J lost 1 base; unmatched junction nucleotides: 5. The germline gives CDR1 MNHEY, CDR2 SMNVEV (reference sequence). The CDR3 DNA follows: TGTGCCAGCAGTCCGAGGGGACAGTCCTACGAGCAGTACTTC. This translates into CASSPRGQSYEQYF.

The chain joins TRBV10-2 to TRBJ2-7; no clear D. The CDR3 runs to 11 residues. The V end lost 2 bases, the J end lost 5 bases, and 4 bases lay between the germline ends. CDR1 WSHSY and CDR2 SAAADI come from the germline V gene. CDR3 residues: CASSELDEQYF. In DNA form, the CDR3 reads TGCGCCAGCAGTGAGCTGGACGAGCAGTACTTC.